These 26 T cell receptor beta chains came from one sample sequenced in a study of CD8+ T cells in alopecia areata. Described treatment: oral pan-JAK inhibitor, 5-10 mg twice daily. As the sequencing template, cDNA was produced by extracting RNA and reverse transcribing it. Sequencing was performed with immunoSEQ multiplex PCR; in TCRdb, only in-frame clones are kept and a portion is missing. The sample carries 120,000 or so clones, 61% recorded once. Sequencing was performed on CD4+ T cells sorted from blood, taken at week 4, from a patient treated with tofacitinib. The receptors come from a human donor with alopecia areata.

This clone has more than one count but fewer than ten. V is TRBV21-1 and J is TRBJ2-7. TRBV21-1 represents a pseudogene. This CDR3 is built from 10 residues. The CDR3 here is CASSCRDLVF. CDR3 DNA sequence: TGTGCCAGCAGTTGCAGGGACCTCGTATTC.

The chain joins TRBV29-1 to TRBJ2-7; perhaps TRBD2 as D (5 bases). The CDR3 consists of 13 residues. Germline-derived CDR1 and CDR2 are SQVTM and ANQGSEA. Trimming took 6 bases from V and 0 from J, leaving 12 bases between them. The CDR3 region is CSVISVNSYEQYF. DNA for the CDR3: TGCAGCGTGATTAGCGTCAACTCCTACGAGCAGTACTTC.

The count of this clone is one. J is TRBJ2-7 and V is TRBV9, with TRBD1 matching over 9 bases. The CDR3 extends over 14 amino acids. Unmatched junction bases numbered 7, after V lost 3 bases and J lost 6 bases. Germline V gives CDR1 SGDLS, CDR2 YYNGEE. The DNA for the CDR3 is TGTGCCAGCAGCGCGCGGACAGGGGTAGGCGAGCAGTACTTC. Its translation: CASSARTGVGEQYF.

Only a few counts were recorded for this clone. The CDR3 DNA reads TGTGCCAGCAGCTTTCCCCCGGTTGGGACCCAGTACTTC. Protein: CASSFPPVGTQYF. V is TRBV7-3 and J is TRBJ2-5; unclear D gene. V lost 3 bases, J lost 7 bases, and 12 bases lay in between. The germline V gene encodes CDR1 SGHTA and CDR2 FQGTGA. The CDR3 consists of 13 residues. Combining the CDR3 with reference TRBV7-3 and TRBJ2-5 gives the whole variable domain GAGVSQTPSNKVTEKGKYVELRCDPISGHTALYWYRQSLGQGPEFLIYFQGTGAADDSGLPNDRFFAVRPEGSVSTLKIQRTERGDSAVYLCASSFPPVGTQYFGPGTRLLVL.

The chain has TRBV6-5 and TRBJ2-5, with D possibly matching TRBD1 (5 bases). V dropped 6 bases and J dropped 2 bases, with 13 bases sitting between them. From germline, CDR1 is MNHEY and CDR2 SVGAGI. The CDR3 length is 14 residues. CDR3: CASSHRTPQETQYF. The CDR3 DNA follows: TGTGCCAGCAGCCACCGGACACCACAAGAGACCCAGTACTTC.

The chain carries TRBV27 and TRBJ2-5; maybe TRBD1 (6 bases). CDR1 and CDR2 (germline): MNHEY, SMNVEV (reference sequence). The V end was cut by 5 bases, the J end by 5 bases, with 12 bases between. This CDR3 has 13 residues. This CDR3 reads CASSAGAMETQYF. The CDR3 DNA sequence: TGTGCCAGCAGTGCAGGGGCGATGGAGACCCAGTACTTC.

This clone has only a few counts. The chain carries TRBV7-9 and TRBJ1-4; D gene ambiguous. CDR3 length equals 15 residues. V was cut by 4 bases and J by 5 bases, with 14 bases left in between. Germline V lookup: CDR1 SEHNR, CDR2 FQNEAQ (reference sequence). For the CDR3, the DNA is TGTGCCAGCAGCTCCTTGAGGCGAGAAAATGAAAAACTGTTTTTT. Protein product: CASSSLRRENEKLFF.

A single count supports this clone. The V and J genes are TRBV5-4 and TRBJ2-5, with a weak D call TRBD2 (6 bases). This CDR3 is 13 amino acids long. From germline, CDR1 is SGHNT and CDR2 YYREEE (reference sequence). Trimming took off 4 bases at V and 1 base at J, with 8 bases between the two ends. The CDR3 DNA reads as TGTGCCAGCAGCGGGAGGACCCAAGAGACCCAGTACTTC. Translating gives CASSGRTQETQYF.

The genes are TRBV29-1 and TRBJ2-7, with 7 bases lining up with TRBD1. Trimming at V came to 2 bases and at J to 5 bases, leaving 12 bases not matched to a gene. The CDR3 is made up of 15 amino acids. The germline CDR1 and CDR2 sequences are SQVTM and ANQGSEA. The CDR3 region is CSVEWQGQPGNEQYF. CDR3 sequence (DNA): TGCAGCGTTGAATGGCAGGGACAGCCTGGCAACGAGCAGTACTTC.

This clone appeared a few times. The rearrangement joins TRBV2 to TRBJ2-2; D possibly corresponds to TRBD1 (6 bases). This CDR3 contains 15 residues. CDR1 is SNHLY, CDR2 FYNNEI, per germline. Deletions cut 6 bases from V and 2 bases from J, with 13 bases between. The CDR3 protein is CASRPDRLNTGELFF. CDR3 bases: TGTGCCAGCAGGCCTGACAGGCTAAACACCGGGGAGCTGTTTTTT.

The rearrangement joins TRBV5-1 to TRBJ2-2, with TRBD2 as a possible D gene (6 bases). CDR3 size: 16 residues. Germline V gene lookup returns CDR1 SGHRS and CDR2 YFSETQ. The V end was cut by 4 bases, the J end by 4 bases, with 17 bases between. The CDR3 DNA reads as TGCGCCAGCAGCGCGGGGACTCAAGGGATCACCGGGGAGCTGTTTTTT. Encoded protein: CASSAGTQGITGELFF.

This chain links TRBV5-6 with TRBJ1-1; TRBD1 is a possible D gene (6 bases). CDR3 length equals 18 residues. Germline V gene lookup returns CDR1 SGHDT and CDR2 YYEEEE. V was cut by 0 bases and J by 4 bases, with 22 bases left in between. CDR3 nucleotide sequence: TGTGCCAGCAGCTTGGTGGGCAGGGGTCGAATGGGGAGCACTGAAGCTTTCTTT. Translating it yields CASSLVGRGRMGSTEAFF.

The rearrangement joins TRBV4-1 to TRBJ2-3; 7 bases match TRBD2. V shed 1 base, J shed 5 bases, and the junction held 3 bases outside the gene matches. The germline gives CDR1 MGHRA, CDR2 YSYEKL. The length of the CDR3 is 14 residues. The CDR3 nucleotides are TGCGCCAGCAGCCAAGGCGGGAGCCAAGATACGCAGTATTTT. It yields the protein CASSQGGSQDTQYF.

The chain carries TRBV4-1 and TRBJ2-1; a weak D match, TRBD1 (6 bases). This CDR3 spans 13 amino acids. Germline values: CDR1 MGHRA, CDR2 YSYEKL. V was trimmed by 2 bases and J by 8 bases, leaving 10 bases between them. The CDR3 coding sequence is TGCGCCAGCAGCCAATACAGGGTCGATGAGCAGTTCTTC. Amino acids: CASSQYRVDEQFF.

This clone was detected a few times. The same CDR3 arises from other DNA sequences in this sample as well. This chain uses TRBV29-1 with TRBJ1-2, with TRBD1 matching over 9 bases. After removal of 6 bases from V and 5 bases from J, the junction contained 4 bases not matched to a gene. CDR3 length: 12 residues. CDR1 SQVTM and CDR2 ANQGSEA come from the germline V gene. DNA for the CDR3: TGCAGCGTGGCAGGACAGGGGTATGGCTACACCTTC. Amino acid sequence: CSVAGQGYGYTF.

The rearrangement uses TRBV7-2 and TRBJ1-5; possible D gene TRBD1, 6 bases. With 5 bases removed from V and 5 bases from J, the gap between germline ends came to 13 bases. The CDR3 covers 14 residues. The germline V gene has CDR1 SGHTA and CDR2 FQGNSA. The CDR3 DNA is TGTGCCAGCAGCCGAGGGGGGGCTGATCAGCCCCAGCATTTT. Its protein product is CASSRGGADQPQHF.

The CDR3 coding sequence is TGTGCCATCAGTGAGAGAGAAGTAGCCAAAAACATTCAGTACTTC. Translation gives CAISEREVAKNIQYF. The chain recombines TRBV10-3 with TRBJ2-4; no clear D gene. V gave up 2 bases and J gave up 0 bases, with 8 bases separating them. There are 15 residues in the CDR3. Germline V gene data show CDR1 as ENHRY and CDR2 as SYGVKD.

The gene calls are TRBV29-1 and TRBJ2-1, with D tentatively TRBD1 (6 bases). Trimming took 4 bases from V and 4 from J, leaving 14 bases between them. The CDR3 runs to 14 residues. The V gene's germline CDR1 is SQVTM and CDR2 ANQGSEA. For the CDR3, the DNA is TGCAGCGTTGTCCACGGACAGTTATACAATGAGCAGTTCTTC. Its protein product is CSVVHGQLYNEQFF.

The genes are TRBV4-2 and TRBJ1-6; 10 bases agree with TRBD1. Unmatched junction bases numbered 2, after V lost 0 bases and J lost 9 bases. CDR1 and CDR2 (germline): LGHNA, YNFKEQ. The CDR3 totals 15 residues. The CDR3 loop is CASSQEGTGASPLHF. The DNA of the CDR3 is TGTGCCAGCAGCCAAGAAGGGACAGGGGCTTCACCCCTCCACTTT.

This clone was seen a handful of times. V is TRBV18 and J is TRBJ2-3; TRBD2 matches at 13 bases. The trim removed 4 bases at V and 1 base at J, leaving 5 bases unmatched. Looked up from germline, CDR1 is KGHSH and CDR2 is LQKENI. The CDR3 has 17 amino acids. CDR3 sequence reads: CASSRSGTSGGTDTQYF. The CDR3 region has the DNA TGTGCCAGCTCACGCTCCGGGACTAGCGGGGGCACAGATACGCAGTATTTT.

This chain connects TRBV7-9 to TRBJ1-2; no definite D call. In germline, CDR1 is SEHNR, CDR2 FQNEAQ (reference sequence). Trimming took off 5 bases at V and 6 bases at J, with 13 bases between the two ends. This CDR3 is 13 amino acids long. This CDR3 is CASSGIRPNGYTF. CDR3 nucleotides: TGTGCCAGCAGCGGGATTCGGCCAAATGGCTACACCTTC.

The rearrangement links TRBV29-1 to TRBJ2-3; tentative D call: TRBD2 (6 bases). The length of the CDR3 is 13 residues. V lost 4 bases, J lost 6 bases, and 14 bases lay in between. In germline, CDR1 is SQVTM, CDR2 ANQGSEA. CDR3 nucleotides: TGCAGCGTTGGAGGTGGGGCGGGGGATACGCAGTATTTT. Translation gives CSVGGGAGDTQYF.

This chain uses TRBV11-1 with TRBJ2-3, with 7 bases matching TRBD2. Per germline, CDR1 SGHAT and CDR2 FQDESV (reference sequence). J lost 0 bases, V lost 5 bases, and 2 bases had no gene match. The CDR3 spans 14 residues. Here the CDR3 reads CASSLSGSTDTQYF. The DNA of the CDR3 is TGTGCCAGCAGCCTTAGCGGGAGCACAGATACGCAGTATTTT.

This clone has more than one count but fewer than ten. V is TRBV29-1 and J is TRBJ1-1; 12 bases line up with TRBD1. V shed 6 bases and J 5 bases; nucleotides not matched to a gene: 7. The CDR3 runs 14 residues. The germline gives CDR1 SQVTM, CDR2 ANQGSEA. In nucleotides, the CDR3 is TGCAGCGTAGAAAGGGGACAGGGGGCAACTGAAGCTTTCTTT. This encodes CSVERGQGATEAFF.

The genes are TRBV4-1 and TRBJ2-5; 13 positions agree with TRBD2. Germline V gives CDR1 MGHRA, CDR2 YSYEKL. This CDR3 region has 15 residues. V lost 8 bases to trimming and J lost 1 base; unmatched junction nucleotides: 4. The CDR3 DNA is TGCGCCAGCGGGACTAGCGGGACAGGCCAAGAGACCCAGTACTTC. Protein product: CASGTSGTGQETQYF.

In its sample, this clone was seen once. CDR3 nucleotides: TGTGCCAGCAGTGAAGTAAGCACAGATACGCAGTATTTT. It translates to CASSEVSTDTQYF. The gene calls are TRBV2 and TRBJ2-3; D not resolved. The V end was cut by 1 base, the J end by 0 bases, with 2 bases between. The CDR3 has 13 amino acids. Germline CDR1 reads SNHLY; CDR2 reads FYNNEI.